A single sample gave rise to the 26 T cell receptor beta chains below, sequenced in a study of T cells expressing NK-cell markers. No DNA is given; TCRdb re-called the 5' RACE reads and lists each CDR3 protein once. The specimen's table records about 440,000 distinct CDR3 sequences. The sample was blood T cells: a sorted CD56 or NKG2C T cell subset, CD4+ or CD8+ T cells, or bulk PBMC T cells (not recorded which). The receptors shown here come from a woman aged 18 to 69 in good health.

The rearrangement uses TRBV5-5 and TRBJ2-1; TCRdb returns TRBD1, unconfirmable since there is no DNA. Germline CDR1 and CDR2: SGHKS and YYEKEE (reference sequence). This CDR3 is 14 amino acids long. The CDR3 sequence is CASSLRGQGNEQFF.

The chain links TRBV28 to TRBJ1-5. The CDR3 spans 15 residues. The germline CDR1 and CDR2 sequences are MDHEN and SYDVKM. The CDR3 reads CASSPYPASNQPQHF.

The V gene is TRBV3-1, the J gene TRBJ2-3; TCRdb calls TRBD2, which cannot be checked without DNA. Per the germline V gene, CDR1 is LGHDT and CDR2 is YNNKEL (reference sequence). This CDR3 region has 18 residues. The CDR3 loop is CASSGGSLEGGRTDTQYF.

V is TRBV6-1 and J is TRBJ1-2; the TCRdb call, TRBD1, lacks DNA for checking. The germline V gene has CDR1 MNHNS and CDR2 SASEGT. The CDR3 length is 15 residues. The CDR3 spells CASSLVGQGGNGYTF.

The chain has TRBV11-2 and TRBJ2-1; the TCRdb D gene call, TRBD2, has no DNA to confirm it. The germline V gene encodes CDR1 SGHAT and CDR2 FQNNGV. The CDR3 sequence is 15 residues long. CDR3 amino acids: CASSPWSAGLGEQFF.

The CDR3 sequence: CASSPTSGGGELFF. This chain links TRBV12-3 or TRBV12-4 with TRBJ2-2; TCRdb picks TRBD2, but there is no DNA to check that call. The CDR3 length is 14 residues.

V is TRBV6-2 or TRBV6-3 and J is TRBJ2-2. Germline CDR1 is MNHEY and CDR2 is SVGEGT. This CDR3 is 15 amino acids long. Here the CDR3 reads CASSYVTANTGELFF.

V and J are TRBV15 and TRBJ1-2; without DNA, the TCRdb call of TRBD1 cannot be checked. This CDR3 is 17 amino acids long. Germline V gene sequence: CDR1 LNHNV, CDR2 YYDKDF (reference sequence). The CDR3 here is CATSREWVDRLNYGYTF.

The rearrangement uses TRBV12-3 or TRBV12-4 and TRBJ1-5. The CDR3 covers 14 residues. CDR3 sequence: CASSLSLGNQPQHF.

The CDR3 loop is CASSLALAPAQQYF. The chain is built from TRBV7-9 and TRBJ2-7. The CDR3 totals 14 residues. The germline V gene has CDR1 SEHNR and CDR2 FQNEAQ (reference sequence).

The chain joins TRBV7-2 to TRBJ1-6; TCRdb's assignment of TRBD1 cannot be checked, as there is no DNA. This CDR3 has 14 residues. CDR1 is SGHTA and CDR2 is FQGNSA in the germline V gene. The CDR3 is CASSFWDNNSPLHF.

The chain recombines TRBV7-2 with TRBJ1-2; no DNA is available, so the TRBD1 call from TCRdb remains unchecked. This CDR3 is 15 amino acids long. The germline V gene encodes CDR1 SGHTA and CDR2 FQGNSA. CDR3 loop: CASSSTQGEVSGYTF.

The chain has TRBV3-1 and TRBJ2-5; the D call from TCRdb, TRBD1, cannot be confirmed without DNA. The CDR3 spans 14 residues. Germline CDR1 is LGHDT and CDR2 is YNNKEL (reference sequence). CDR3 amino acids: CASSQTGGQETQYF.

CDR3 in amino acids: CASSSDSGGASYNEQFF. The chain carries TRBV6-4 and TRBJ2-1; TCRdb's D call of TRBD2 is untestable without DNA. This CDR3 has 17 residues. Germline CDR1 MRHNA, CDR2 SNTAGT.

The V gene is TRBV29-1, the J gene TRBJ1-5. Germline lookup yields CDR1 SQVTM and CDR2 ANQGSEA. The CDR3 runs to 13 residues. This CDR3 reads CSVRPGLDQPQHF.

V is TRBV7-9 and J is TRBJ2-2; TCRdb designates TRBD1, a call that cannot be tested without DNA. Germline CDR1 SEHNR, CDR2 FQNEAQ (reference sequence). This CDR3 region has 14 residues. The CDR3 reads CASRPERQTGELFF.

This chain uses TRBV6-1 with TRBJ2-1; TCRdb selects TRBD2, and the lack of DNA leaves this call unchecked. Germline CDR1 and CDR2: MNHNS and SASEGT. CDR3 length: 15 residues. The CDR3 here is CASSTPREGLNEQFF.

The genes are TRBV19 and TRBJ1-1. The CDR3 is made up of 15 amino acids. Germline V gene sequence: CDR1 LNHDA, CDR2 SQIVND (reference sequence). The CDR3 region is CASSIAGRTNTEAFF. Together with reference TRBV19 and TRBJ1-1, the CDR3 gives the full variable domain: DGGITQSPKYLFRKEGQNVTLSCEQNLNHDAMYWYRQDPGQGLRLIYYSQIVNDFQKGDIAEGYSVSREKKESFPLTVTSAQKNPTAFYLCASSIAGRTNTEAFFGQGTRLTVV.

The V and J genes are TRBV5-1 and TRBJ1-2; TCRdb proposes TRBD1, but this gene call is untestable without DNA. Germline V gives CDR1 SGHRS, CDR2 YFSETQ. This CDR3 is 15 amino acids long. The chain's CDR3 is CASSPALNRDPGYTF.

This sequence joins TRBV7-2 and TRBJ2-1; TCRdb names TRBD1, which stays unverified in the absence of DNA. From germline, CDR1 is SGHTA and CDR2 FQGNSA. The CDR3 loop spans 12 amino acids. CDR3 region: CASSFFQGEQFF. Drawing the rest from reference TRBV7-2 and TRBJ2-1, the complete variable domain is GAGVSQSPSNKVTEKGKDVELRCDPISGHTALYWYRQSLGQGLEFLIYFQGNSAPDKSGLPSDRFSAERTGGSVSTLTIQRTQQEDSAVYLCASSFFQGEQFFGPGTRLTVL.

The chain uses TRBV5-1 and TRBJ1-1; TCRdb picks TRBD1, but there is no DNA to check that call. Germline CDR1 reads SGHRS; CDR2 reads YFSETQ. The CDR3 runs to 14 residues. CDR3 region: CASSSSARDIEAFF.

This chain uses TRBV4-3 with TRBJ2-3. The CDR3 loop spans 17 amino acids. Germline V lookup: CDR1 LGHNA, CDR2 YSLEER. This CDR3 is CASSQDRLAGRTDTQYF.

This chain uses TRBV29-1 with TRBJ2-1; checking the TCRdb D call of TRBD2 is not possible without DNA. The CDR3 totals 15 residues. CDR1 and CDR2 from the germline V gene are SQVTM and ANQGSEA. The CDR3 protein is CSVGTAGGSYNEQFF.

The gene calls are TRBV5-1 and TRBJ2-7; TCRdb picks TRBD1, but there is no DNA to check that call. CDR1 is SGHRS and CDR2 is YFSETQ in the germline V gene. The CDR3 has 15 residues. The CDR3 here is CASSLRTGEGNEQYF.

The gene calls are TRBV12-3 or TRBV12-4 and TRBJ2-1; TCRdb designates TRBD2, a call that cannot be tested without DNA. The CDR3 is made up of 15 amino acids. CDR3 protein: CASSFWLAGDNEQFF.

The V and J genes are TRBV30 and TRBJ1-3. This CDR3 spans 15 amino acids. Germline-derived CDR1 and CDR2 are GTSNPN and SVGIG (reference sequence). CDR3 sequence: CAWSVRPSSGNTIYF.